The 21 T cell receptor beta chains below all came from one sample that was sequenced in a study of OX40 agonist ivuxolimab in advanced cancers. Produced via immunoSEQ multiplex PCR; TCRdb's table is partial and in-frame only. This sample has fewer than 95,000 clones; under 95% occur once, and the top ten carry around 3.3%. The sample here was CD4+ or CD8+ T cells sorted from blood, taken in a trial of the OX40 agonist ivuxolimab. These TCRs come from an adult with an advanced solid tumor such as melanoma, head and neck, liver or kidney cancer.

The chain employs TRBV15 and TRBJ2-1; 8 positions agree with TRBD1. Per germline, CDR1 LNHNV and CDR2 YYDKDF (reference sequence). The trim removed 5 bases at V and 2 bases at J, leaving 2 bases unmatched. This CDR3 is built from 14 residues. The CDR3 loop is CATSRTGPYNEQFF. CDR3 nucleotides: TGTGCCACCAGCCGGACAGGGCCCTACAATGAGCAGTTCTTC. Together with reference TRBV15 and TRBJ2-1, the CDR3 gives the full variable domain: DAMVIQNPRYQVTQFGKPVTLSCSQTLNHNVMYWYQQKSSQAPKLLFHYYDKDFNNEADTPDNFQSRRPNTSFCFLDIRSPGLGDTAMYLCATSRTGPYNEQFFGPGTRLTVL.

A single count supports this clone. This sequence joins TRBV6-4 and TRBJ2-1, with D possibly being TRBD1 (5 bases). CDR1 and CDR2 from the germline V gene are MRHNA and SNTAGT. This CDR3 spans 13 amino acids. Deletions cut 3 bases from V and 6 bases from J, with 9 bases between. The CDR3 region has the DNA TGTGCCAGCAGTGAGGGGCAGGGCAATGAGCAGTTCTTC. Protein sequence: CASSEGQGNEQFF.

The chain combines TRBV25-1 with TRBJ2-7, with 10 bases matching TRBD2. With 2 bases clipped from V and 2 bases from J, the junction kept 3 bases outside the gene matches. Germline-derived CDR1 and CDR2 are MGHDK and SYGVNS. The CDR3 contains 15 residues. The CDR3 loop is CASSEPAGGTYEQYF. The CDR3 bases are TGTGCCAGCAGTGAACCAGCGGGAGGGACCTACGAGCAGTACTTC.

The rearrangement links TRBV5-8 to TRBJ2-1; D is undetermined. Germline lookup yields CDR1 SGHTS and CDR2 YDEGEE. The CDR3 has 17 amino acids. The V gene lost 5 bases and the J gene lost 2 bases, with 20 bases spanning the gap. The CDR3 protein is CASSHPSLGATYNEQFF. Here the CDR3 DNA reads TGTGCCAGCAGTCATCCTAGTCTGGGCGCGACCTACAATGAGCAGTTCTTC.

This chain links TRBV27 with TRBJ1-2; D perhaps matches TRBD1 (5 bases). The CDR3 has 11 amino acids. The V end lost 8 bases, the J end lost 8 bases, and 12 bases lay between the germline ends. Germline assignment: CDR1 MNHEY and CDR2 SMNVEV (reference sequence). CDR3 sequence reads: CASGRGDGYTF. CDR3 DNA: TGTGCCAGCGGTAGAGGGGACGGCTACACCTTC.

The J gene is TRBJ1-2, the V gene TRBV2, with TRBD1 as a possible D gene (6 bases). V was shortened by 1 base and J by 3 bases, with 15 bases between the two germline ends. This CDR3 is 16 amino acids long. Germline CDR1 and CDR2: SNHLY and FYNNEI. The CDR3 loop reads CASSEGRGSSHYGYTF. CDR3 DNA: TGTGCCAGCAGTGAAGGCAGGGGATCGTCTCACTATGGCTACACCTTC.

This rearrangement joins TRBV4-1 to TRBJ2-5, with D maybe TRBD2 (7 bases). CDR3 length equals 15 residues. Germline V gives CDR1 MGHRA, CDR2 YSYEKL. V lost 0 bases and J 5 bases, leaving 13 bases between the germline ends. The DNA for the CDR3 is TGCGCCAGCAGCCAAGACTTTGGGGGGGGCGAGACCCAGTACTTC. Residues: CASSQDFGGGETQYF.

This CDR3 is CASSPPGGEETQYF. DNA of the CDR3: TGTGCCAGCAGCCCCCCAGGGGGCGAAGAGACCCAGTACTTC. The genes are TRBV5-8 and TRBJ2-5; 8 bases agree with TRBD1. This CDR3 comprises 14 residues. In germline, CDR1 is SGHTS, CDR2 YDEGEE. The trim removed 4 bases at V and 3 bases at J, leaving 5 bases unmatched.

V is TRBV19 and J is TRBJ2-2; D ambiguous. Germline V CDR1 and CDR2: LNHDA, SQIVND (reference sequence). The ends were cut back, 6 bases at V and 7 bases at J, with 3 bases in the middle. The CDR3 runs 10 residues. In DNA form, the CDR3 reads TGTGCCAGTAGAGACGGGGAGCTGTTTTTT. Amino acid sequence: CASRDGELFF.

The chain combines TRBV5-1 with TRBJ2-2; possible D gene TRBD2, 5 bases. V lost 7 bases and J lost 5, with 21 bases in between. Germline-derived CDR1 and CDR2 are SGHRS and YFSETQ. The CDR3 totals 16 residues. CDR3 protein: CASLHVGLAGTGELFF. As DNA, the CDR3 is TGCGCCAGCCTTCACGTCGGGCTAGCCGGGACCGGGGAGCTGTTTTTT.

The rearrangement links TRBV27 to TRBJ2-1; D ambiguous. There are 12 residues in the CDR3. CDR1 is MNHEY, CDR2 SMNVEV, per germline (reference sequence). Trimming pared 6 bases from V and 5 bases from J, leaving 8 bases between. CDR3 DNA: TGTGCCAGCAGCCGGTTTAACAATGAGCAGTTCTTC. This encodes CASSRFNNEQFF.

The chain joins TRBV27 to TRBJ1-5; perhaps TRBD1 as D (6 bases). V lost 6 bases, J lost 0 bases, and 12 bases lay in between. Germline V gene sequence: CDR1 MNHEY, CDR2 SMNVEV (reference sequence). This CDR3 is 15 amino acids long. For the CDR3, the DNA is TGTGCCAGCAGCGATGACAGGTATAGCAATCAGCCCCAGCATTTT. This translates into CASSDDRYSNQPQHF.

The gene calls are TRBV9 and TRBJ1-3; D not certain. V was cut by 0 bases and J by 1 base, with 5 bases left in between. Germline CDR1 is SGDLS and CDR2 is YYNGEE. This CDR3 is built from 14 residues. The CDR3 loop is CASSVEGSGNTIYF. CDR3 DNA sequence: TGTGCCAGCAGCGTAGAAGGGTCTGGAAACACCATATATTTT.

The genes are TRBV19 and TRBJ2-7; 9 bases line up with TRBD1. CDR3 length: 17 amino acids. With V trimmed by 4 bases and J by 0 bases, 10 bases remained unmatched. CDR1 LNHDA and CDR2 SQIVND come from the germline V gene (reference sequence). The CDR3 sequence is CASSTPGTGSSSYEQYF. The DNA of the CDR3 is TGTGCCAGTAGTACCCCCGGGACAGGGTCCAGCTCCTACGAGCAGTACTTC.

The CDR3 region is CSVEGKDTLTNYGYTF. In nucleotides, the CDR3 is TGCAGCGTTGAAGGGAAGGACACTCTAACTAACTATGGCTACACCTTC. The chain combines TRBV29-1 with TRBJ1-2, with a weak D call TRBD1 (5 bases). Germline assignment: CDR1 SQVTM and CDR2 ANQGSEA. Trimming took 1 base from V and 0 from J, leaving 15 bases between them. The CDR3 is made up of 16 amino acids.

The rearrangement uses TRBV6-1 and TRBJ2-7; D is unresolved. The CDR3 length is 14 residues. CDR1 and CDR2 (germline): MNHNS, SASEGT. V shed 3 bases and J shed 2 bases, with 11 bases lying between them. The CDR3 bases are TGTGCCAGCAGTGAGGGCAGGCGAACCTACGAGCAGTACTTC. Translating gives CASSEGRRTYEQYF.

CDR3 sequence reads: CASSSSGTGPYEQYF. DNA for the CDR3: TGCGCCAGCAGCTCCTCCGGGACAGGGCCCTACGAGCAGTACTTC. The chain couples TRBV4-1 to TRBJ2-7; 9 bases map to TRBD1. Germline trimming cut 5 bases from V and 2 bases from J; bases unmatched to any gene: 7. The CDR3 runs to 15 residues. Germline CDR1 is MGHRA and CDR2 is YSYEKL.

The chain links TRBV14 to TRBJ2-7; D ambiguous. Per the germline V gene, CDR1 is SGHDN and CDR2 is FVKESK. Between the trimmed V and J ends, which lost 5 bases and 3 bases, there was a span of 11 bases. CDR3 length equals 13 residues. CDR3 bases: TGTGCCAGCAGCACGCACGTCCTCTACGAGCAGTACTTC. It yields the protein CASSTHVLYEQYF.

This chain's CDR3 is CASSGTGELFF. CDR3 nucleotide sequence: TGCGCCAGCAGTGGAACCGGGGAGCTGTTTTTT. V usage is TRBV10-1 and J usage is TRBJ2-2; D is unclear. This CDR3 has 11 residues. Trimming took 4 bases from V and 5 from J, leaving 2 bases between them. From germline, CDR1 is WNHNN and CDR2 SYGVQD (reference sequence).

The gene calls are TRBV29-1 and TRBJ2-7, with 7 positions matching TRBD2. The CDR3 contains 15 residues. With 6 bases clipped from V and 1 base from J, the junction kept 12 bases outside the gene matches. In germline, CDR1 is SQVTM, CDR2 ANQGSEA. The CDR3 DNA reads TGCAGCGTAGAGGCCCCGGGAGGATCATCCTACGAGCAGTACTTC. It codes for CSVEAPGGSSYEQYF.

The chain joins TRBV27 to TRBJ2-3; D might be TRBD1 (5 bases). Trimming removed 1 base at V and 4 bases at J, with 9 bases between. CDR3 length equals 14 residues. Germline V gives CDR1 MNHEY, CDR2 SMNVEV (reference sequence). The CDR3 region is CASSLYQGSDTQYF. CDR3 in DNA: TGTGCCAGCAGTTTATACCAGGGCTCAGATACGCAGTATTTT.